This T cell receptor beta chain comes out of a study of monozygotic twins with cystic fibrosis. Study-wide context: Approximately 3 micrograms of fragmented DNA underwent about 14 PCR cycles for library preparation. General study points: Shared CDR3 numbers were not associated with age, concordance or severity.

A remark on this clone: Its specificity is not known.

The CDR3 contains 12 residues. Trimming took off 6 bases at V and 9 bases at J, with 12 bases between the two ends. Germline values: CDR1 LNHDA, CDR2 SQIVND (reference sequence). Data came from immunoSEQ multiplex PCR; TCRdb stores just in-frame clones and leaves some out. The table has about 16,000 clones, almost 97% seen once; the top ten hold about 0.62%. The rearrangement uses TRBV19 and TRBJ1-5; D ambiguous. The sequence was collected from a girl aged 2 to 10 with cystic fibrosis. The sequencing sample was made of blood. The DNA of the CDR3 is TGTGCCAGTAGCCGGACGGGTTGGCCCCAGCATTTT. It encodes CASSRTGWPQHF.